The 20 T cell receptor beta chains below all came from one sample that was sequenced in a study of cytomegalovirus exposure and HLA in healthy donors. Primers included in the PCR were 60 Vbeta and 13 Jbeta primers. Profiling relied on immunoSEQ multiplex PCR, and the TCRdb table lists in-frame clones only, not all of them. The table records a few hundred thousand clones, about 80% of them present only once. Sequences were obtained from PBMCs. Receptors originate from a girl aged 2 to 9 in good health and CMV-seronegative.

The chain carries TRBV5-1 and TRBJ1-1; D may be TRBD1 (6 bases). Germline V gene lookup returns CDR1 SGHRS and CDR2 YFSETQ. CDR3 length: 13 amino acids. Trimming cost V 1 base and J 5 bases, with 9 bases left between them. For the CDR3, the DNA is TGCGCCAGCAGCTTGATCAGGGGTACTGAAGCTTTCTTT. Translated, it gives CASSLIRGTEAFF.

About this clone: Other DNA sequences in this specimen translate into the identical CDR3. The chain couples TRBV29-1 to TRBJ2-7; 10 nucleotides align to TRBD2. J was trimmed by 7 bases and V by 3 bases; bases with no gene match: 9. This CDR3 is 14 amino acids long. CDR1 is SQVTM, CDR2 ANQGSEA, per germline. CDR3 sequence: CSVEDSAGGREQYF. In DNA, the CDR3 is TGCAGCGTTGAGGATTCAGCGGGGGGGCGAGAGCAGTACTTC.

The genes are TRBV30 and TRBJ1-3, with D unclear. The CDR3 runs to 12 residues. Germline loops: CDR1 GTSNPN, CDR2 SVGIG (reference sequence). Trimming shortened V by 4 bases and J by 3 bases, and 7 bases separated the two germline ends. The DNA of the CDR3 is TGTGCCTGGAACGGTGGTGGAAACACCATATATTTT. It translates to CAWNGGGNTIYF.

This clone turned up a few times. V usage is TRBV7-6 and J usage is TRBJ1-1; 8 bases agree with TRBD1. Per the germline V gene, CDR1 is SGHVS and CDR2 is FNYEAQ. This CDR3 is 14 amino acids long. V trimming: 5 bases; J trimming: 3 bases; junction bases outside the gene matches: 5. CDR3 residues: CASSRTGLDTEAFF. In DNA, the CDR3 is TGTGCCAGCAGCCGGACAGGGTTGGACACTGAAGCTTTCTTT.

The chain recombines TRBV7-9 with TRBJ1-1; TRBD1 matches at 7 bases. Germline values: CDR1 SEHNR, CDR2 FQNEAQ (reference sequence). V shed 5 bases and J 6 bases; nucleotides not matched to a gene: 9. The CDR3 totals 14 residues. CDR3 coding DNA: TGTGCCAGCAGCATTGGACAGGACGTGGCTGAAGCTTTCTTT. The encoded protein is CASSIGQDVAEAFF.

The chain has TRBV30 and TRBJ1-2; D not certain. V shed 4 bases and J shed 3 bases, with 9 bases lying between them. This CDR3 region has 12 residues. In germline, CDR1 is GTSNPN, CDR2 SVGIG (reference sequence). The CDR3 DNA reads TGTGCCTGGAAGAGGACTGACTATGGCTACACCTTC. Protein: CAWKRTDYGYTF.

This chain joins TRBV4-1 and TRBJ1-2, with D tentatively TRBD1 (6 bases). This CDR3 region has 18 residues. Deletions cut 2 bases from V and 4 bases from J, with 23 bases between. The V gene's germline CDR1 is MGHRA and CDR2 YSYEKL. The CDR3 DNA reads TGCGCCAGCAGCCAAAGAGGAGTTATACAGGGATTCGTCTATGGCTACACCTTC. Encoded protein: CASSQRGVIQGFVYGYTF.

The rearrangement links TRBV5-4 to TRBJ1-2; 7 bases are a match to TRBD1. Germline-derived CDR1 and CDR2 are SGHNT and YYREEE (reference sequence). V was pared by 0 bases and J by 4 bases, with 3 bases of the junction left unmatched. There are 14 residues in the CDR3. In DNA, the CDR3 is TGTGCCAGCAGCTTGGGGGACAGCTTCTATGGCTACACCTTC. Its protein product is CASSLGDSFYGYTF.

As for this clone: The same CDR3 can be traced to other DNA sequences in this sample. V is TRBV6-5 and J is TRBJ2-7, with TRBD1 identical over 9 bases. This CDR3 is 14 amino acids long. V was clipped by 0 bases and J by 4 bases; unmatched bases: 1. Germline V gives CDR1 MNHEY, CDR2 SVGAGI. CDR3 nucleotide sequence: TGTGCCAGCAGTTACTCGACAGGGGGGTACGAGCAGTACTTC. It translates to CASSYSTGGYEQYF.

Comments on this clone: One end of the junction is discordant with germline, which a read error may explain. The rearrangement links TRBV7-9 to TRBJ1-2; D possibly corresponds to TRBD1 (5 bases). Germline CDR1 and CDR2: SEHNR and FQNEAQ (reference sequence). The CDR3 has 19 amino acids. CDR3 amino acids: CSSSLTGGTSLPIWYGYTF. The CDR3 DNA is TGTTCCAGCAGCTTAACCGGAGGGACTTCTTTGCCCATTTGGTATGGCTACACCTTC.

The rearrangement joins TRBV4-2 to TRBJ2-7; 9 bases line up with TRBD1. The CDR3 is made up of 19 amino acids. In germline, CDR1 is LGHNA, CDR2 YNFKEQ. V gave up 2 bases and J gave up 2 bases; unmatched junction bases: 16. The CDR3 loop is CASSQPKIIGTGLAYEQYF. CDR3 nucleotides: TGTGCCAGCAGCCAACCCAAGATTATAGGGACAGGGCTGGCCTACGAGCAGTACTTC.

Regarding this clone: At the DNA level, this CDR3 is encoded by other sequences in the same sample as well. This chain joins TRBV18 and TRBJ1-6; D is unclear. This CDR3 is built from 17 residues. In germline, CDR1 is KGHSH, CDR2 LQKENI. Trimming removed 2 bases at V and 0 bases at J, with 11 bases between. CDR3 region: CASSPVHYISYNSPLHF. CDR3 bases: TGTGCCAGCTCACCAGTACACTATATCTCCTATAATTCACCCCTCCACTTT.

This clone was detected a few times. The rearrangement joins TRBV6-6 to TRBJ1-1, with D possibly TRBD1 on 5 matching bases. The germline gives CDR1 MNHNY, CDR2 SVGAGI (reference sequence). This CDR3 has 14 amino acids. V was trimmed by 6 bases and J by 0 bases, leaving 11 bases between them. CDR3 coding DNA: TGTGCCAGCAGCAATACAGGCATGAACACTGAAGCTTTCTTT. The encoded protein is CASSNTGMNTEAFF.

The chain recombines TRBV7-6 with TRBJ2-1; 8 bases are shared with TRBD1. Germline CDR1 reads SGHVS; CDR2 reads FNYEAQ. This CDR3 comprises 14 residues. J lost 9 bases, V lost 3 bases, and 7 bases had no gene match. The CDR3 here is CASSFPPGGGEQFF. Written as DNA, the CDR3 is TGTGCCAGCAGCTTCCCTCCAGGGGGCGGTGAGCAGTTCTTC.

This clone appeared a few times. The V gene is TRBV4-2, the J gene TRBJ2-6; tentatively, D is TRBD1 (6 bases). Looked up from germline, CDR1 is LGHNA and CDR2 is YNFKEQ. Trimming took off 1 base at V and 0 bases at J, with 13 bases between the two ends. The CDR3 runs 18 residues. DNA for the CDR3: TGTGCCAGCAGCCAAGGCACAGGGATGAACTCTGGGGCCAACGTCCTGACTTTC. As protein: CASSQGTGMNSGANVLTF.

J is TRBJ1-2 and V is TRBV18; D is possibly TRBD1 (5 bases). V dropped 2 bases and J dropped 5 bases, with 9 bases sitting between them. CDR1 is KGHSH and CDR2 is LQKENI in the germline V gene. This CDR3 region has 13 residues. CDR3: CASSPTTEYGYTF. In nucleotides, the CDR3 is TGTGCCAGCTCACCAACGACAGAGTATGGCTACACCTTC.

This clone was seen ten or more times. The rearrangement joins TRBV19 to TRBJ2-1; the match to TRBD2 covers 8 bases. Germline loops: CDR1 LNHDA, CDR2 SQIVND (reference sequence). Losses at the gene ends were 6 bases for V and 4 bases for J; bases not matched to a gene: 8. This CDR3 has 15 amino acids. Written as DNA, the CDR3 is TGTGCCAGTAGGGCCACTAGCGGATCGTACAATGAGCAGTTCTTC. This encodes CASRATSGSYNEQFF. Full variable domain (missing parts from reference TRBV19 and TRBJ2-1): DGGITQSPKYLFRKEGQNVTLSCEQNLNHDAMYWYRQDPGQGLRLIYYSQIVNDFQKGDIAEGYSVSREKKESFPLTVTSAQKNPTAFYLCASRATSGSYNEQFFGPGTRLTVL.

The rearrangement uses TRBV5-1 and TRBJ1-3, with 8 bases aligning to TRBD1. There are 16 residues in the CDR3. CDR1 is SGHRS and CDR2 is YFSETQ in the germline V gene. V trimming: 4 bases; J trimming: 4 bases; junction bases outside the gene matches: 10. The CDR3 reads CASSDRTGTSGNTIYF. CDR3 nucleotides: TGCGCCAGCAGCGACCGGACAGGGACGAGCGGAAACACCATATATTTT. The full variable domain, with the rest looked up from reference TRBV5-1 and TRBJ1-3, is KAGVTQTPRYLIKTRGQQVTLSCSPISGHRSVSWYQQTPGQGLQFLFEYFSETQRNKGNFPGRFSGRQFSNSRSEMNVSTLELGDSALYLCASSDRTGTSGNTIYFGEGSWLTVV.

V gene TRBV11-2 combines with J gene TRBJ1-6; TRBD1 might be the D (5 bases). V shed 3 bases and J shed 13 bases, with 19 bases lying between them. Germline CDR1 and CDR2: SGHAT and FQNNGV. The CDR3 length is 15 residues. This CDR3 is CASSLSAGPISPLHF. CDR3 DNA: TGTGCCAGCAGCTTGTCGGCAGGGCCCATCAGTCCCCTCCACTTT.

J is TRBJ1-4 and V is TRBV21-1; the DNA was not compared with TRBD1, the D call given in the table. TRBV21-1 is a pseudogene locus. There are 18 residues in the CDR3. CDR3 sequence: CASSVKPGQVINNEKLFF. The CDR3 bases are TGTGCCAGCAGCGTTAAACCGGGACAGGTCATCAATAATGAAAAACTGTTTTTT.